The 13 T cell receptor beta chains given below trace back to one sample, sequenced in a study of OX40 agonist ivuxolimab in advanced cancers. Clones were read by immunoSEQ multiplex PCR, and TCRdb kept only the in-frame ones, dropping some. The sample shows more than 25,000 clones, 65% to 90% of them seen only once. The starting material was CD4+ or CD8+ T cells sorted from blood, obtained in a trial of the OX40 agonist ivuxolimab. The receptors shown here come from an adult with an advanced solid tumor such as melanoma, head and neck, liver or kidney cancer.

The gene calls are TRBV29-1 and TRBJ2-7; TRBD1 or TRBD2 may be the D gene (5 bases each). Trimming took 2 bases from V and 1 from J, leaving 12 bases between them. The CDR3 length is 14 residues. Per the germline V gene, CDR1 is SQVTM and CDR2 is ANQGSEA. The CDR3 loop is CSVETGPSSYEQYF. CDR3 DNA sequence: TGCAGCGTTGAAACGGGGCCGAGTTCCTACGAGCAGTACTTC.

The chain recombines TRBV18 with TRBJ1-1; a weak D match, TRBD1 (5 bases). This CDR3 contains 13 residues. V dropped 2 bases and J dropped 5 bases, with 9 bases sitting between them. Germline loops: CDR1 KGHSH, CDR2 LQKENI. This CDR3 is CASSPAGGTEAFF. Here the CDR3 DNA reads TGTGCCAGCTCACCAGCCGGGGGGACTGAAGCTTTCTTT.

This clone has a single count. The chain is built from TRBV10-1 and TRBJ2-7, with 11 bases that match TRBD2. Germline values: CDR1 WNHNN, CDR2 SYGVQD (reference sequence). Germline trimming cut 0 bases from V and 6 bases from J; bases unmatched to any gene: 1. The CDR3 is 14 amino acids. The CDR3 spells CASSESLAGGEQYF. DNA for the CDR3: TGCGCCAGCAGTGAGTCGCTAGCGGGAGGCGAGCAGTACTTC.

This chain joins TRBV28 and TRBJ1-3; D not certain. CDR1 and CDR2 from the germline V gene are MDHEN and SYDVKM. Between the trimmed V and J ends, which lost 4 bases and 1 base, there was a span of 8 bases. The CDR3 sequence is 14 residues long. In DNA form, the CDR3 reads TGTGCCAGCAGTTATCTGGGATCTGGAAACACCATATATTTT. Translating gives CASSYLGSGNTIYF.

This clone was observed a single time. The chain combines TRBV27 with TRBJ2-1, with 10 positions matching TRBD2. CDR3 size: 15 residues. V shed 6 bases, J shed 6 bases, and the junction held 8 bases outside the gene matches. Germline loops: CDR1 MNHEY, CDR2 SMNVEV (reference sequence). In DNA form, the CDR3 reads TGTGCCAGCAGGGTAGCGGGGGGTAGTGGCAATGAGCAGTTCTTC. It specifies CASRVAGGSGNEQFF.

This chain connects TRBV27 to TRBJ2-1, with TRBD1 identical over 8 bases. Germline CDR1 is MNHEY and CDR2 is SMNVEV (reference sequence). The junction had 7 bases not matched to a gene; V was cut back by 4 bases and J by 5 bases. This CDR3 contains 15 residues. CDR3 loop: CASSSPGTGDNEQFF. CDR3 nucleotide sequence: TGTGCCAGCAGTTCCCCCGGGACAGGAGACAATGAGCAGTTCTTC.

The chain couples TRBV6-5 to TRBJ2-5, with a tentative D call TRBD1 (6 bases). Germline loops: CDR1 MNHEY, CDR2 SVGAGI. The CDR3 is made up of 14 amino acids. Trimming stripped 0 bases from V and 4 bases from J, with 9 bases between. CDR3 region: CASSYSGGGETQYF. CDR3 bases: TGTGCCAGCAGTTACTCTGGGGGCGGAGAGACCCAGTACTTC.

The V call is TRBV11-2, the J call TRBJ2-2; TRBD1 or TRBD2 may be the D gene (5 bases each). The V gene lost 3 bases and the J gene lost 5 bases, with 10 bases spanning the gap. The CDR3 extends over 14 amino acids. Germline CDR1 reads SGHAT; CDR2 reads FQNNGV. CDR3 sequence (DNA): TGTGCCAGCAGCTTGAGGGGTGAAACCGGGGAGCTGTTTTTT. Amino acids: CASSLRGETGELFF.

This clone was seen a handful of times. V and J are TRBV28 and TRBJ1-2; D uncertain. V lost 3 bases and J lost 3, with 2 bases in between. The CDR3 totals 11 residues. Germline lookup yields CDR1 MDHEN and CDR2 SYDVKM. Written as DNA, the CDR3 is TGTGCCAGCAGTTTGGACTATGGCTACACCTTC. Protein sequence: CASSLDYGYTF.

The chain is built from TRBV11-2 and TRBJ1-1; no clear D gene. V lost 5 bases to trimming and J lost 3 bases, with 10 bases between them. This CDR3 contains 13 residues. CDR1 is SGHAT and CDR2 is FQNNGV in the germline V gene. This CDR3 reads CASSPGPYTEAFF. The DNA for the CDR3 is TGTGCCAGCAGCCCAGGACCTTACACTGAAGCTTTCTTT.

This rearrangement joins TRBV7-9 to TRBJ1-2; possible D gene TRBD1, 6 bases. Germline lookup yields CDR1 SEHNR and CDR2 FQNEAQ (reference sequence). V lost 5 bases and J lost 4, with 11 bases in between. The CDR3 spans 13 residues. As DNA, the CDR3 is TGTGCCAGCAGCCCGCGGGACATCTATGGCTACACCTTC. Residues: CASSPRDIYGYTF.

This clone was observed once. This chain uses TRBV9 with TRBJ2-1; TRBD2 might be the D (6 bases). Per the germline V gene, CDR1 is SGDLS and CDR2 is YYNGEE. Deletions cut 4 bases from V and 3 bases from J, with 20 bases between. The CDR3 covers 17 residues. The DNA for the CDR3 is TGTGCCAGCAGCAACCGGGACTCCCCTCGAGGCTACAATGAGCAGTTCTTC. It yields the protein CASSNRDSPRGYNEQFF.

This clone was found once. The chain employs TRBV7-3 and TRBJ2-3; 7 nucleotides match TRBD2. CDR3 length: 16 residues. Germline lookup yields CDR1 SGHTA and CDR2 FQGTGA. After removal of 1 base from V and 11 bases from J, the junction contained 15 bases not matched to a gene. In DNA form, the CDR3 reads TGTGCCAGCAGCTTAAATGGAATATCGGCAAGCGGGGAGCAGTATTTT. Its protein product is CASSLNGISASGEQYF.